The next 21 T cell receptor beta chains were all read from a single sample in a study of early T cells in non-severe SARS-CoV-2 infection. TCRdb processed the 5' RACE reads anew with MiXCR; each CDR3 protein has one entry. The sample has some 45,000 distinct CDR3 sequences; roughly 9.4% are singletons. This specimen consisted of whole blood, obtained at baseline. The source of these receptors is an adult who was a healthcare worker with PCR-confirmed SARS-CoV-2 infection or an uninfected control (not recorded which).

This clonotype was detected only a few times. The rearrangement joins TRBV29-1 to TRBJ2-6, with 9 bases fitting TRBD1. Germline V gene sequence: CDR1 SQVTM, CDR2 ANQGSEA. Losses at the gene ends were 6 bases for V and 3 bases for J; bases not matched to a gene: 9. The CDR3 loop spans 16 amino acids. Here the CDR3 DNA reads TGCAGCGTGATAGGGGGACAGGGCTTTGGGGCCAACGTCCTGACTTTC. Protein: CSVIGGQGFGANVLTF. Together with reference TRBV29-1 and TRBJ2-6, the CDR3 gives the full variable domain: SAVISQKPSRDICQRGTSLTIQCQVDSQVTMMFWYRQQPGQSLTLIATANQGSEATYESGFVIDKFPISRPNLTFSTLTVSNMSPEDSSIYLCSVIGGQGFGANVLTFGAGSRLTVL.

This clonotype was counted at least ten times. The gene calls are TRBV11-2 and TRBJ2-1; 7 nucleotides agree with TRBD2. CDR1 is SGHAT, CDR2 FQNNGV, per germline. The CDR3 covers 13 residues. The junction had 2 bases not matched to a gene; V was cut back by 1 base and J by 8 bases. CDR3 in DNA: TGTGCCAGCAGCTTAGCACGGGGGGATGAGCAGTTCTTC. This sequence encodes CASSLARGDEQFF. Based on the CDR3 plus reference TRBV11-2 and TRBJ2-1, the full variable domain is EAGVAQSPRYKIIEKRQSVAFWCNPISGHATLYWYQQILGQGPKLLIQFQNNGVVDDSQLPKDRFSAERLKGVDSTLKIQPAKLEDSAVYLCASSLARGDEQFFGPGTRLTVL.

This clonotype was seen many times. The chain is built from TRBV6-1 and TRBJ2-3, with D uncertain. The CDR3 is 15 amino acids. Germline CDR1 MNHNS, CDR2 SASEGT. The V and J ends lost 2 bases and 4 bases respectively, with 13 bases between them. CDR3 nucleotide sequence: TGTGCCAGCAGTGAATTATTCGGCACAGCAGATACGCAGTATTTT. Amino acids: CASSELFGTADTQYF.

Many counts were recorded for this clonotype. V usage is TRBV7-6 and J usage is TRBJ2-3; 12 nucleotides line up with TRBD1. V was pared by 0 bases and J by 5 bases, with 9 bases of the junction left unmatched. This CDR3 has 18 amino acids. The germline V gene encodes CDR1 SGHVS and CDR2 FNYEAQ. CDR3 amino acids: CASSLASWGTGGKDTQYF. The CDR3 nucleotides are TGTGCCAGCAGCTTAGCTAGTTGGGGGACAGGGGGCAAAGATACGCAGTATTTT. The full variable domain, rest sourced from reference TRBV7-6 and TRBJ2-3, is GAGVSQSPRYKVTKRGQDVALRCDPISGHVSLYWYRQALGQGPEFLTYFNYEAQQDKSGLPNDRFSAERPEGSISTLTIQRTEQRDSAMYRCASSLASWGTGGKDTQYFGPGTRLTVL.

This clonotype was detected many times. CDR3 DNA: TGTGCCAGCAGTGGACAGGGGGATTCACCCCTCCACTTT. Translated, it gives CASSGQGDSPLHF. The gene calls are TRBV6-6 and TRBJ1-6; 10 positions agree with TRBD1. The CDR3 covers 13 residues. V dropped 5 bases and J dropped 8; count of bases not matched to a gene: 0. CDR1 and CDR2 (germline): MNHNY, SVGAGI (reference sequence).

This chain connects TRBV10-2 to TRBJ1-1, with 12 positions matching TRBD1. CDR3 length: 14 amino acids. The germline V gene encodes CDR1 WSHSY and CDR2 SAAADI. V lost 8 bases, J lost 4 bases, and 5 bases stayed unmatched. The chain's CDR3 is CASGDRGRSTEAFF. CDR3 sequence (DNA): TGCGCCAGCGGGGACAGGGGGCGCAGCACTGAAGCTTTCTTT.

The genes are TRBV20-1 and TRBJ2-3; D is possibly TRBD2 (6 bases). CDR3 length: 17 amino acids. Trimming left V 0 bases short and J 3 bases short, with 19 bases between. The germline V gene has CDR1 DFQATT and CDR2 SNEGSKA (reference sequence). CDR3 amino acids: CSARDLGGSLATDTQYF. The CDR3 DNA follows: TGCAGTGCTAGAGATCTGGGAGGCTCCCTGGCGACAGATACGCAGTATTTT.

This clonotype was counted ten times or more. This chain links TRBV6-5 with TRBJ1-2; 7 bases are a match to TRBD1. Germline trimming cut 6 bases from V and 6 bases from J; bases unmatched to any gene: 10. The CDR3 consists of 14 residues. Germline-derived CDR1 and CDR2 are MNHEY and SVGAGI. In DNA, the CDR3 is TGTGCCAGCAGCTATATAGACAGGGCGGATGGCTACACCTTC. Translating gives CASSYIDRADGYTF.

This clonotype has a handful of counts. J is TRBJ2-7 and V is TRBV29-1; unclear D gene. The germline V gene has CDR1 SQVTM and CDR2 ANQGSEA. Trimming took 7 bases from V and 1 from J, leaving 17 bases between them. There are 14 residues in the CDR3. DNA of the CDR3: TGCAGCGGATCCTCCGGTGAAGGGTCCTACGAGCAGTACTTC. Its protein product is CSGSSGEGSYEQYF.

The table lists this clonotype with a few counts. This CDR3 reads CASSKPGTGNYGYTF. CDR3 in DNA: TGTGCCAGCAGTAAACCCGGGACAGGAAACTATGGCTACACCTTC. This chain links TRBV6-5 with TRBJ1-2; 8 bases align to TRBD1. Germline V lookup: CDR1 MNHEY, CDR2 SVGAGI. This CDR3 contains 15 residues. V was pared by 5 bases and J by 2 bases, with 7 bases of the junction left unmatched.

Note on this clonotype: This could be a read error, since a much larger clone is one nucleotide away. The chain carries TRBV11-2 and TRBJ1-6; D perhaps matches TRBD1 (5 bases). Germline V CDR1 and CDR2: SGHAT, FQNNGV. The CDR3 runs to 15 residues. CDR3 coding DNA: TGTGCCAGCAGCCTAGACGGGGGCTATAATTCACCCCTCCACTTT. Translated: CASSLDGGYNSPLHF.

This clonotype was seen at least ten times. This chain joins TRBV11-2 and TRBJ1-1; no reliable D call. Trimming shortened V by 2 bases and J by 0 bases, and 4 bases separated the two germline ends. From germline, CDR1 is SGHAT and CDR2 FQNNGV. The CDR3 is made up of 13 amino acids. The CDR3 sequence: CASSLRVNTEAFF. CDR3 in DNA: TGTGCCAGCAGCTTAAGGGTGAACACTGAAGCTTTCTTT. The complete variable domain, with remaining parts taken from reference TRBV11-2 and TRBJ1-1, reads EAGVAQSPRYKIIEKRQSVAFWCNPISGHATLYWYQQILGQGPKLLIQFQNNGVVDDSQLPKDRFSAERLKGVDSTLKIQPAKLEDSAVYLCASSLRVNTEAFFGQGTRLTVV.

The rearrangement links TRBV6-2 or TRBV6-3 to TRBJ2-7; D possibly corresponds to TRBD1 (5 bases). The CDR3 extends over 12 amino acids. Trimming shortened V by 8 bases and J by 10 bases, and 18 bases separated the two germline ends. Per the germline V gene, CDR1 is MNHEY and CDR2 is SVGEGT. The CDR3 DNA sequence: TGTGCCAGCGGGGAAACAGGAATTAGTCAGTACTTC. It translates to CASGETGISQYF.

This clonotype appeared a few times. The rearrangement uses TRBV12-3 or TRBV12-4 and TRBJ1-3, with a weak D call TRBD1 (5 bases). The CDR3 is made up of 15 amino acids. The V and J ends lost 5 bases and 0 bases respectively, with 11 bases between them. In nucleotides, the CDR3 is TGTGCCAGCAGTGCCACAGGAGGCTCTGGAAACACCATATATTTT. Translated, it gives CASSATGGSGNTIYF.

This clonotype was found many times. The genes are TRBV28 and TRBJ2-5; 9 nucleotides line up with TRBD1. The CDR3 has 14 amino acids. Trimming removed 8 bases from V and 3 bases from J; junction bases left unmatched: 7. Germline V lookup: CDR1 MDHEN, CDR2 SYDVKM. CDR3 in amino acids: CASGYRDREETQYF. The CDR3 coding sequence is TGTGCCAGCGGATACCGGGACAGGGAAGAGACCCAGTACTTC.

This clonotype was detected a few times. V is TRBV5-8 and J is TRBJ2-5; D is unresolved. Germline V gene lookup returns CDR1 SGHTS and CDR2 YDEGEE. CDR3 length equals 15 residues. V gave up 1 base and J gave up 4 bases, with 14 bases separating them. CDR3 sequence reads: CASSLFAAALETQYF. The CDR3 DNA is TGTGCCAGCAGCTTGTTCGCCGCGGCCTTAGAGACCCAGTACTTC.

This clonotype has more than one count but fewer than ten. V and J are TRBV30 and TRBJ2-1; D gene unclear. The CDR3 is made up of 16 amino acids. Germline values: CDR1 GTSNPN, CDR2 SVGIG (reference sequence). The V and J ends lost 0 bases and 4 bases respectively, with 16 bases between them. The CDR3 loop reads CAWSVPGTLIYNEQFF. CDR3 nucleotides: TGTGCCTGGAGTGTGCCTGGAACCTTAATTTACAATGAGCAGTTCTTC.

This clonotype has at least ten counts. The chain combines TRBV12-3 or TRBV12-4 with TRBJ1-5, with D maybe TRBD1 (5 bases). Trimming took 5 bases from V and 8 from J, leaving 13 bases between them. The CDR3 loop spans 13 amino acids. The CDR3 loop reads CASSGHPWEPQHF. DNA of the CDR3: TGTGCCAGCAGTGGACACCCCTGGGAGCCCCAGCATTTT.

This clonotype was seen only a few times. J is TRBJ2-7 and V is TRBV5-1, with D unclear. V lost 4 bases, J lost 3 bases, and 14 bases lay in between. Looked up from germline, CDR1 is SGHRS and CDR2 is YFSETQ. The CDR3 consists of 14 residues. CDR3 sequence reads: CASSPGPGGYEQYF. As DNA, the CDR3 is TGCGCCAGCAGCCCCGGGCCGGGCGGCTACGAGCAGTACTTC. Using reference TRBV5-1 and TRBJ2-7 for the parts outside the CDR3, the full variable domain is KAGVTQTPRYLIKTRGQQVTLSCSPISGHRSVSWYQQTPGQGLQFLFEYFSETQRNKGNFPGRFSGRQFSNSRSEMNVSTLELGDSALYLCASSPGPGGYEQYFGPGTRLTVT.

This clonotype was counted between two and nine times. The V call is TRBV18, the J call TRBJ2-1; 7 bases are a match to TRBD2. V was pared by 3 bases and J by 3 bases, with 8 bases of the junction left unmatched. The CDR3 sequence is 16 residues long. Germline V gives CDR1 KGHSH, CDR2 LQKENI. The CDR3 coding sequence is TGTGCCAGCTCACCCCCGGGGGGTGGTGGCTACAATGAGCAGTTCTTC. Encoded protein: CASSPPGGGGYNEQFF.

This clonotype was seen at least ten times. The rearrangement joins TRBV7-8 to TRBJ2-7, with D possibly being TRBD2 (5 bases). Trimming pared 6 bases from V and 2 bases from J, leaving 17 bases between. The CDR3 length is 15 residues. Germline V CDR1 and CDR2: SGHVS, FQNEAQ. CDR3 nucleotide sequence: TGTGCCAGCAGTTACGAATCCGGAGGCCCCTACGAGCAGTACTTC. The encoded protein is CASSYESGGPYEQYF.